Below, one T cell receptor beta chain is given with its context. These data originate in a study of T cell changes during pregnancy in multiple sclerosis. The V and J ends lost 5 bases and 10 bases respectively, with 12 bases between them. The CDR3 runs to 12 residues. CDR1 LNHDA and CDR2 SQIVND come from the germline V gene (reference sequence). TCRdb keeps only in-frame clones here, not all; method: immunoSEQ multiplex PCR. In the table there are some 90,000 clones, roughly nine tenths of which are singletons. This chain joins TRBV19 and TRBJ2-1; D is unclear. The clonotype was recovered from a female donor in good health, enrolled as a control in a pregnancy study. The sample was peripheral blood, taken after pregnancy. The CDR3: CASSLRGDEQFF. As DNA, the CDR3 is TGTGCCAGTAGTCTTAGAGGCGACGAGCAGTTCTTC.